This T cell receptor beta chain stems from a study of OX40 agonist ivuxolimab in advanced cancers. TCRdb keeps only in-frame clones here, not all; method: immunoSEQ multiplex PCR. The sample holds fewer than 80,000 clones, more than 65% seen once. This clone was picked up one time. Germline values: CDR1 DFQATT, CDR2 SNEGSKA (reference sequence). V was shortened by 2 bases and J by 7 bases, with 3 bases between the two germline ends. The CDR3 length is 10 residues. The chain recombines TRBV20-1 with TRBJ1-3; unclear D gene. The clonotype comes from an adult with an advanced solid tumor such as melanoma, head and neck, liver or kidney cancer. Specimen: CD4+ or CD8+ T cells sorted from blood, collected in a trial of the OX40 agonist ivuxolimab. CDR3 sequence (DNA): TGCAGTGCTAGACACAACACCATATATTTT. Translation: CSARHNTIYF.